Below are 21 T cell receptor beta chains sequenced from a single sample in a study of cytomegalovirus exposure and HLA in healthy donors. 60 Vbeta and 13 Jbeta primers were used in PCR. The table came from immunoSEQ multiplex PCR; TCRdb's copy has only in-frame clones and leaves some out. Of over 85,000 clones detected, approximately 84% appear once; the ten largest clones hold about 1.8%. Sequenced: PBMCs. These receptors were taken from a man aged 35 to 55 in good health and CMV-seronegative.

CDR3 residues: CASSLPPFASGGHEQFF. CDR3 nucleotide sequence: TGTGCCAGCAGTTTACCCCCATTCGCTAGCGGGGGGCATGAGCAGTTCTTC. This chain links TRBV28 with TRBJ2-1; 11 bases line up with TRBD2. The V gene end was trimmed by 2 bases and the J gene end by 8 bases; junction bases not matched to a gene: 11. The CDR3 covers 17 residues. Germline CDR1 reads MDHEN; CDR2 reads SYDVKM.

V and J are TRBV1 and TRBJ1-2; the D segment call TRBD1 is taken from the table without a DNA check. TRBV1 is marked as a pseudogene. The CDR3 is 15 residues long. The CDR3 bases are TGCACCAGCAGCCTAGGACAGGACACAAACTATGGCTACACCTTC. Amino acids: CTSSLGQDTNYGYTF.

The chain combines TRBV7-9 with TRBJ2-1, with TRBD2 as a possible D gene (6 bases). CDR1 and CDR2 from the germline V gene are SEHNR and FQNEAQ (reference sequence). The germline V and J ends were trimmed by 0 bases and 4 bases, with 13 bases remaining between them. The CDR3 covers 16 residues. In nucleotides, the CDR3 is TGTGCCAGCAGCTTAGCCGGCGGGGTAAAATACAATGAGCAGTTCTTC. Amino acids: CASSLAGGVKYNEQFF.

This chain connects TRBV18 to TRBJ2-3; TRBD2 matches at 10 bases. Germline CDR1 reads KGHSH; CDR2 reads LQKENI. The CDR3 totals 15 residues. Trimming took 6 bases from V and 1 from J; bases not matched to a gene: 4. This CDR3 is CASSRSGGGTDTQYF. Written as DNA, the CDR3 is TGTGCCAGCTCCCGGAGCGGGGGGGGCACAGATACGCAGTATTTT.

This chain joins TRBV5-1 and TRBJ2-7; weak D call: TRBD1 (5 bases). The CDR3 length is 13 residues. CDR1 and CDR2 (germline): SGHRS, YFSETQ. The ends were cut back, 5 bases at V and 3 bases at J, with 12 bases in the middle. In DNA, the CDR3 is TGCGCCAGCAGGTATGCAGGGCGCTACGAGCAGTACTTC. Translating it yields CASRYAGRYEQYF.

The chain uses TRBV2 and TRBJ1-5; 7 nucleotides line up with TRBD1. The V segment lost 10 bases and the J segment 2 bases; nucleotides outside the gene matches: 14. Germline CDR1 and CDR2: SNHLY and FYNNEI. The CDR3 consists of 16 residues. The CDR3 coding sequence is TGTGCCACTGACGGGGGTAGAGGGACAGGCAATCAGCCCCAGCATTTT. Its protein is CATDGGRGTGNQPQHF.

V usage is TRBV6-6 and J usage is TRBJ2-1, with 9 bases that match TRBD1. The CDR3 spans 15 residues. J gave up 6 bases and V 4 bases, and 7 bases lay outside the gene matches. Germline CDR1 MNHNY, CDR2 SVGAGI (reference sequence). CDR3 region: CASSSRQGVGNEQFF. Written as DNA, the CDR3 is TGTGCCAGCAGTTCCCGACAGGGGGTGGGCAATGAGCAGTTCTTC.

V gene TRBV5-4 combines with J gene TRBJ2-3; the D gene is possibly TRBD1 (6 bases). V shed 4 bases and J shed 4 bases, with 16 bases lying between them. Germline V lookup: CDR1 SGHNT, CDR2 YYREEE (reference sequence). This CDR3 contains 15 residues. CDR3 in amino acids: CASSHYEGESDTQYF. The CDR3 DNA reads TGTGCCAGCAGCCATTACGAGGGGGAATCAGATACGCAGTATTTT.

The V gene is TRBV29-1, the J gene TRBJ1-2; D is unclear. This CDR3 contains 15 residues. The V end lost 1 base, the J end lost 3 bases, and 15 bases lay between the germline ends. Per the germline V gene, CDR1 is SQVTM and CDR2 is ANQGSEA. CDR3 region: CSVEGLADGDYGYTF. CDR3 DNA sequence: TGCAGCGTTGAAGGGCTAGCGGATGGGGACTATGGCTACACCTTC.

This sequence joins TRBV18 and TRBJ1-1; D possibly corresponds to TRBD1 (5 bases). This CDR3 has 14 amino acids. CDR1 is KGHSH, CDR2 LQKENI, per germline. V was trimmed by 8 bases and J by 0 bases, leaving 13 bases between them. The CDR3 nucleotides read TGTGCCAGCATCCCGGCGGGGGTGAACACTGAAGCTTTCTTT. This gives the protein CASIPAGVNTEAFF.

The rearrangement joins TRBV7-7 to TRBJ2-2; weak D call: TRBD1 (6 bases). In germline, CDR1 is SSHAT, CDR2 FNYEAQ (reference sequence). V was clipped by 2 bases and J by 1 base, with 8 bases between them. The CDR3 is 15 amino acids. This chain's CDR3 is CASSLQQGNTGELFF. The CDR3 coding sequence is TGTGCCAGCAGCTTACAACAGGGGAACACCGGGGAGCTGTTTTTT.

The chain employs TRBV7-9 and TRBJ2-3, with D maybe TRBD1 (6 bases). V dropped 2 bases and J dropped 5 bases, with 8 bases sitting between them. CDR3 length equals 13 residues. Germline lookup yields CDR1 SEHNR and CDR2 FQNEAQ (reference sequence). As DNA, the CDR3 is TGTGCCAGCAGCTTACCAGGGGTAGATACGCAGTATTTT. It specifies CASSLPGVDTQYF.

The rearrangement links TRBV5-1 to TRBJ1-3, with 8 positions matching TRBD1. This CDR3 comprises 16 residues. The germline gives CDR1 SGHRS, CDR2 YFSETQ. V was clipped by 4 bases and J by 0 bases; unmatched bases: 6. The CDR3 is CASSLGQVSSGNTIYF. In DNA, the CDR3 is TGCGCCAGCAGCCTGGGACAGGTCAGCTCTGGAAACACCATATATTTT.

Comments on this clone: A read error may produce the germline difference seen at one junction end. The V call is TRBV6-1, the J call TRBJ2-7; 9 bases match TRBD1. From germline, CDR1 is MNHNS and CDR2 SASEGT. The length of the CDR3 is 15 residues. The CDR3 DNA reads TGTGCCAGCAATGAACTGGACAGGGGTAGCTACGAGCAGTACTTC. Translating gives CASNELDRGSYEQYF.

CDR3 loop: CASSLWGQVKPSGANVLTF. CDR3 coding DNA: TGTGCCAGCAGCTTATGGGGACAGGTGAAACCCTCTGGGGCCAACGTCCTGACTTTC. This chain links TRBV7-9 with TRBJ2-6; 8 positions match TRBD1. Unmatched junction bases numbered 9, after V lost 2 bases and J lost 0 bases. The CDR3 runs 19 residues. Germline loops: CDR1 SEHNR, CDR2 FQNEAQ (reference sequence).

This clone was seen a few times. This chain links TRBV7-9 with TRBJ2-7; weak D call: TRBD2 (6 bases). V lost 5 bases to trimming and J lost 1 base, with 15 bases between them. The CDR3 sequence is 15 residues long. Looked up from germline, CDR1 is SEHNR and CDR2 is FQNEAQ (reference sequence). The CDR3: CASSVSGGKSYEQYF. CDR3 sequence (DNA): TGTGCCAGCAGCGTTTCGGGCGGGAAATCCTACGAGCAGTACTTC. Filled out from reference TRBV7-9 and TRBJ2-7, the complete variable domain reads DTGVSQNPRHKITKRGQNVTFRCDPISEHNRLYWYRQTLGQGPEFLTYFQNEAQLEKSRLLSDRFSAERPKGSFSTLEIQRTEQGDSAMYLCASSVSGGKSYEQYFGPGTRLTVT.

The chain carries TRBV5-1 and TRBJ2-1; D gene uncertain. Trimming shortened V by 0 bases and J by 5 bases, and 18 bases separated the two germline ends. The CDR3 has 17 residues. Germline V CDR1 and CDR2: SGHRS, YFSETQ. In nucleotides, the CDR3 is TGCGCCAGCAGCTTGGCTGAGGTAGGTGGTTCCGACAATGAGCAGTTCTTC. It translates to CASSLAEVGGSDNEQFF.

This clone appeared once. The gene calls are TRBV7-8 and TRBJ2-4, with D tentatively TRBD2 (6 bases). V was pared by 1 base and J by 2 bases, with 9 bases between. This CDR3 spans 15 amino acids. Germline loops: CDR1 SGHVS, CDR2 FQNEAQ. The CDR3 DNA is TGTGCCAGCAGCTTAGGGAGGGAAACCAAAAACATTCAGTACTTC. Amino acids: CASSLGRETKNIQYF.

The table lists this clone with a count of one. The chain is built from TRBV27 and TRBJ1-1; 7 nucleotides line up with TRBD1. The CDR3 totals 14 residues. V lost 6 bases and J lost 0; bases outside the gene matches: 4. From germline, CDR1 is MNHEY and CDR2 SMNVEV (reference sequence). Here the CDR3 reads CASSLTGVNTEAFF. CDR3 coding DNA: TGTGCCAGCAGCCTCACAGGGGTGAACACTGAAGCTTTCTTT.

The CDR3, as DNA: TGCGCCAGCAGCTTAGAAGGAGACTTCCCGTATGGCTACACCTTC. Translation: CASSLEGDFPYGYTF. The chain links TRBV4-1 to TRBJ1-2; unclear D gene. V shed 5 bases and J shed 5 bases, with 18 bases lying between them. The CDR3 is 15 amino acids. Germline CDR1 is MGHRA and CDR2 is YSYEKL.

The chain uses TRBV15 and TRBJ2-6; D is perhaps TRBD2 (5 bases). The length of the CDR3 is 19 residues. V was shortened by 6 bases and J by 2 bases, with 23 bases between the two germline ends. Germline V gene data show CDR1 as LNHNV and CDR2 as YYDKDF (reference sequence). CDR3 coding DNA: TGTGCCACCAGTTCCTTGGGATCTCCTGGAGGCGCTGGGGCCAACGTCCTGACTTTC. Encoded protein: CATSSLGSPGGAGANVLTF.